What follows are 29 T cell receptor beta chains derived from one specimen sequenced in a study of shared clonotypes between healthy human individuals (dated by TCRdb to the early 2020s). Receptor libraries were prepared by the immunoSEQ multiplex PCR assay. Imported from immuneACCESS, the table was reduced by TCRdb to in-frame sequences with V and J called. These copies leave out some clones; in studies compared against another copy, an unresolved V gene accounts for under half, and the cause of the remainder is not known. The sample yields roughly 2.4 million clones; almost 96% were counted once. The biggest ten clones account for roughly 0.13% of the sample. Sequencing was carried out using naive CD4+ T cells sorted from blood. The cell subset or site tag for this specimen amounts to: CD45RA+ positively selected. The origin of the receptors is a man aged 18 to 30 in good health.

This chain joins TRBV28 and TRBJ1-2; 10 nucleotides line up with TRBD1. This CDR3 spans 14 amino acids. The germline CDR1 and CDR2 sequences are MDHEN and SYDVKM. Unmatched junction bases numbered 1, after V lost 3 bases and J lost 3 bases. CDR3 loop: CASSLTGGYYGYTF. CDR3 sequence (DNA): TGTGCCAGCAGTTTGACAGGGGGCTACTATGGCTACACCTTC.

V usage is TRBV29-1 and J usage is TRBJ1-2; no firm D call. The CDR3 has 12 amino acids. V gave up 4 bases and J gave up 5 bases, with 11 bases separating them. Germline V gene lookup returns CDR1 SQVTM and CDR2 ANQGSEA. CDR3 bases: TGCAGCGTTGGTATGACGGTTTATGGCTACACCTTC. This codes for CSVGMTVYGYTF.

The DNA of the CDR3 is TGTGCCATCAGTGCTGGAGGGGGGGGTAGCACAGATACGCAGTATTTT. Protein sequence: CAISAGGGGSTDTQYF. This chain joins TRBV10-3 and TRBJ2-3, with D tentatively TRBD2 (7 bases). CDR3 length equals 16 residues. Trimming left V 4 bases short and J 0 bases short, with 14 bases between. The germline V gene has CDR1 ENHRY and CDR2 SYGVKD.

This chain uses TRBV30 with TRBJ2-1; TRBD2 agrees at 8 bases. V dropped 7 bases and J dropped 6; count of bases not matched to a gene: 8. The CDR3 has 13 amino acids. Germline V lookup: CDR1 GTSNPN, CDR2 SVGIG (reference sequence). The CDR3 nucleotides read TGTGCCTCATCCTTGGGGACTAGCAATGAGCAGTTCTTC. Its translation: CASSLGTSNEQFF.

CDR3 region: CASTGFSSYEQYF. The CDR3 bases are TGTGCCAGCACAGGGTTTTCCTCCTACGAGCAGTACTTC. The chain is built from TRBV6-4 and TRBJ2-7; tentatively, D is TRBD1 (5 bases). Germline lookup yields CDR1 MRHNA and CDR2 SNTAGT. V shed 7 bases and J shed 0 bases, with 10 bases lying between them. The CDR3 is 13 residues long.

This chain joins TRBV6-6 and TRBJ2-5; D might be TRBD2 (6 bases). Trimming cost V 4 bases and J 3 bases, with 15 bases left between them. The CDR3 consists of 15 residues. The germline gives CDR1 MNHNY, CDR2 SVGAGI (reference sequence). The CDR3 DNA is TGTGCCAGCAGTTTGGCGGGACGCCCGGAAGAGACCCAGTACTTC. Its protein is CASSLAGRPEETQYF.

V and J are TRBV6-1 and TRBJ2-7; a possible D gene is TRBD1 (6 bases). The CDR3 loop spans 13 amino acids. V was cut by 6 bases and J by 6 bases, with 15 bases left in between. In germline, CDR1 is MNHNS, CDR2 SASEGT. CDR3 in DNA: TGTGCCAGCAGCCTCTGGGGGCTCGCCGAGCAGTACTTC. Residues: CASSLWGLAEQYF.

V usage is TRBV5-8 and J usage is TRBJ2-1; TRBD2 agrees at 8 bases. V lost 6 bases, J lost 8 bases, and 13 bases stayed unmatched. From germline, CDR1 is SGHTS and CDR2 YDEGEE. This CDR3 is built from 15 residues. The CDR3 sequence is CASISTGLALHEQFF. Written as DNA, the CDR3 is TGTGCCAGCATCTCGACAGGACTAGCTCTCCATGAGCAGTTCTTC.

This CDR3 is CASSYQGSEQFF. The CDR3 DNA sequence: TGTGCCAGCAGTTACCAGGGTTCTGAGCAGTTCTTC. This chain links TRBV6-6 with TRBJ2-1; D is perhaps TRBD1 (5 bases). The CDR3 covers 12 residues. The V end lost 2 bases, the J end lost 9 bases, and 8 bases lay between the germline ends. Germline V lookup: CDR1 MNHNY, CDR2 SVGAGI (reference sequence).

The rearrangement links TRBV7-3 to TRBJ1-1; D might be TRBD1 (5 bases). The germline V gene encodes CDR1 SGHTA and CDR2 FQGTGA. The CDR3 runs to 13 residues. Trimming stripped 5 bases from V and 3 bases from J, with 10 bases between. The CDR3 DNA follows: TGTGCCAGCAGCGGCGGGGCTGACACTGAAGCTTTCTTT. This gives the protein CASSGGADTEAFF.

As regards this clone: Other DNA sequences of this sample code for an identical CDR3. This CDR3 is CASSVDFGDTQYF. CDR3 DNA sequence: TGTGCCAGCAGCGTAGATTTTGGGGATACGCAGTATTTT. The chain is built from TRBV9 and TRBJ2-3; unclear D gene. Germline assignment: CDR1 SGDLS and CDR2 YYNGEE. This CDR3 region has 13 residues. V was shortened by 0 bases and J by 6 bases, with 8 bases between the two germline ends.

The chain is built from TRBV10-1 and TRBJ1-5, with D possibly matching TRBD1 (6 bases). Germline V gene data show CDR1 as WNHNN and CDR2 as SYGVQD (reference sequence). Trimming cost V 6 bases and J 0 bases, with 12 bases left between them. The CDR3 has 15 residues. For the CDR3, the DNA is TGCGCCAGCAGCACAGGACAGAATAGCAATCAGCCCCAGCATTTT. This translates into CASSTGQNSNQPQHF.

The chain has TRBV5-1 and TRBJ2-2, with unresolved D. V was cut by 0 bases and J by 3 bases, with 12 bases left in between. CDR1 and CDR2 from the germline V gene are SGHRS and YFSETQ. The CDR3 is 16 amino acids. The DNA of the CDR3 is TGCGCCAGCAGCTTGGCCGAACAGATTTACACCGGGGAGCTGTTTTTT. Protein product: CASSLAEQIYTGELFF.

The chain recombines TRBV7-3 with TRBJ1-5; 8 nucleotides agree with TRBD1. J lost 4 bases, V lost 5 bases, and 13 bases had no gene match. The germline V gene has CDR1 SGHTA and CDR2 FQGTGA. The CDR3 has 17 amino acids. The CDR3 DNA follows: TGTGCCAGCAGCCCCCGCAGGGGGCGAGCGAGGAATCAGCCCCAGCATTTT. Translating gives CASSPRRGRARNQPQHF. Together with reference TRBV7-3 and TRBJ1-5, the CDR3 gives the full variable domain: GAGVSQTPSNKVTEKGKYVELRCDPISGHTALYWYRQSLGQGPEFLIYFQGTGAADDSGLPNDRFFAVRPEGSVSTLKIQRTERGDSAVYLCASSPRRGRARNQPQHFGDGTRLSIL.

The genes are TRBV5-6 and TRBJ1-2; D gene ambiguous. The CDR3 spans 12 residues. Germline lookup yields CDR1 SGHDT and CDR2 YYEEEE. V was cut by 2 bases and J by 7 bases, with 9 bases left in between. The CDR3 region has the DNA TGTGCCAGCAGCTTCGAGTGGGGTGGCTACACCTTC. Translated: CASSFEWGGYTF.

CDR3 DNA sequence: TGTGCCAGCAGGGACAGGGATAGGGGCTACACCTTC. It is translated as CASRDRDRGYTF. The chain has TRBV28 and TRBJ1-2; TRBD1 matches 8 bases. The CDR3 runs 12 residues. V trimming: 6 bases; J trimming: 8 bases; junction bases outside the gene matches: 5. The germline V gene encodes CDR1 MDHEN and CDR2 SYDVKM.

Comments on this clone: The identical CDR3 is also encoded by other nucleotide sequences in the sample. This CDR3 is CASSYSRAGTYEQYF. The CDR3 bases are TGTGCCAGCAGTTACTCCCGAGCGGGGACCTACGAGCAGTACTTC. The rearrangement links TRBV6-5 to TRBJ2-7, with 7 bases aligning to TRBD2. J was trimmed by 2 bases and V by 0 bases; bases with no gene match: 4. Germline loops: CDR1 MNHEY, CDR2 SVGAGI. CDR3 size: 15 residues.

The gene calls are TRBV5-6 and TRBJ1-5; D remains unclear. V lost 0 bases and J lost 1, with 14 bases in between. CDR3 length equals 17 residues. Germline assignment: CDR1 SGHDT and CDR2 YYEEEE. CDR3 amino acids: CASSLAEGGRSNQPQHF. The CDR3 DNA follows: TGTGCCAGCAGCTTGGCGGAGGGAGGCCGGAGCAATCAGCCCCAGCATTTT.

The rearrangement links TRBV4-1 to TRBJ2-3; D is uncertain. The CDR3 runs 14 residues. CDR1 is MGHRA, CDR2 YSYEKL, per germline. Deletions cut 2 bases from V and 3 bases from J, with 9 bases between. The CDR3 coding sequence is TGCGCCAGCAGCCAATCGTCGCAGACAGATACGCAGTATTTT. This encodes CASSQSSQTDTQYF.

The sample holds one count of this clone. Other nucleotide sequences from this sample produce the same CDR3. The CDR3 loop is CASSSGLAGAYEQYF. CDR3 DNA sequence: TGTGCCAGCAGCTCGGGACTAGCGGGGGCCTACGAGCAGTACTTC. The chain is built from TRBV7-2 and TRBJ2-7; TRBD2 matches at 14 bases. Losses at the gene ends were 4 bases for V and 2 bases for J; bases not matched to a gene: 1. This CDR3 has 15 residues. Germline V gene sequence: CDR1 SGHTA, CDR2 FQGNSA.

V is TRBV7-9 and J is TRBJ1-1, with unresolved D. The CDR3 runs to 15 residues. Deletions cut 5 bases from V and 1 base from J, with 14 bases between. Germline CDR1 SEHNR, CDR2 FQNEAQ (reference sequence). The CDR3 spells CASSPRAGANTEAFF. Here the CDR3 DNA reads TGTGCCAGCAGCCCCCGGGCAGGAGCGAACACTGAAGCTTTCTTT.

The rearrangement uses TRBV10-3 and TRBJ2-1; D perhaps matches TRBD1 (5 bases). CDR1 and CDR2 from the germline V gene are ENHRY and SYGVKD. The CDR3 is 14 amino acids. Trimming cost V 9 bases and J 6 bases, with 18 bases left between them. The CDR3: CAISRADSVNEQFF. The CDR3 DNA reads TGTGCCATAAGCAGGGCAGATTCCGTCAATGAGCAGTTCTTC.

The chain is built from TRBV7-2 and TRBJ1-3; D is unresolved. CDR1 is SGHTA and CDR2 is FQGNSA in the germline V gene. The CDR3 extends over 16 amino acids. V gave up 5 bases and J gave up 0 bases, with 14 bases separating them. CDR3 in amino acids: CASSVTYLSSGNTIYF. CDR3 sequence (DNA): TGTGCCAGCAGCGTAACCTATCTGAGCTCTGGAAACACCATATATTTT. The whole variable domain, filled in from reference TRBV7-2 and TRBJ1-3, reads GAGVSQSPSNKVTEKGKDVELRCDPISGHTALYWYRQSLGQGLEFLIYFQGNSAPDKSGLPSDRFSAERTGGSVSTLTIQRTQQEDSAVYLCASSVTYLSSGNTIYFGEGSWLTVV.

This clone was counted a single time. This chain joins TRBV5-1 and TRBJ2-3; 7 bases map to TRBD1. The CDR3 has 15 residues. Germline CDR1 reads SGHRS; CDR2 reads YFSETQ. Trimming removed 2 bases from V and 2 bases from J; junction bases left unmatched: 5. Written as DNA, the CDR3 is TGCGCCAGCAGCTTTCAGGGGGTACACACAGATACGCAGTATTTT. Encoded protein: CASSFQGVHTDTQYF.

J is TRBJ1-1 and V is TRBV18; D call uncertain. The CDR3 length is 15 residues. Germline-derived CDR1 and CDR2 are KGHSH and LQKENI. V lost 5 bases and J lost 6, with 19 bases in between. CDR3 amino acids: CASSSRTAGFSEAFF. CDR3 nucleotides: TGTGCCAGCTCATCACGGACGGCGGGCTTCTCTGAAGCTTTCTTT.

The chain couples TRBV5-4 to TRBJ1-6; D possibly corresponds to TRBD1 (5 bases). Between the trimmed V and J ends, which lost 3 bases and 7 bases, there was a span of 14 bases. The CDR3 consists of 15 residues. CDR1 SGHNT and CDR2 YYREEE come from the germline V gene (reference sequence). The CDR3 spells CASSSPGVSNSPLHF. For the CDR3, the DNA is TGTGCCAGCAGCTCCCCGGGGGTCTCGAATTCACCCCTCCACTTT.

The chain links TRBV4-1 to TRBJ1-1; possibly TRBD1 for D (5 bases). In germline, CDR1 is MGHRA, CDR2 YSYEKL. This CDR3 is 15 amino acids long. V was pared by 2 bases and J by 0 bases, with 10 bases between. In nucleotides, the CDR3 is TGCGCCAGCAGCCAATCGCAGGGAATGAACACTGAAGCTTTCTTT. Translated, it gives CASSQSQGMNTEAFF.

V and J are TRBV5-1 and TRBJ2-1, with 7 bases lining up with TRBD2. Germline CDR1 is SGHRS and CDR2 is YFSETQ. The CDR3 loop spans 15 amino acids. V lost 4 bases to trimming and J lost 1 base; unmatched junction nucleotides: 5. The CDR3 coding sequence is TGCGCCAGCAGCGAAACGGGGGGTTCCTACAATGAGCAGTTCTTC. Translation gives CASSETGGSYNEQFF.

The chain recombines TRBV7-9 with TRBJ2-1, with TRBD2 matching over 9 bases. The germline V gene encodes CDR1 SEHNR and CDR2 FQNEAQ (reference sequence). This CDR3 is 14 amino acids long. The junction had 11 bases not matched to a gene; V was cut back by 9 bases and J by 8 bases. CDR3 sequence (DNA): TGTGCCAGTCTTCGGGCGGGAGGGGGCTATGAGCAGTTCTTC. Its translation is CASLRAGGGYEQFF.